This T cell receptor beta chain comes out of a study of chemoradiotherapy in HPV16-positive cancers. General observations from the study: Only a couple of HPV16-positive patients supplied the functional HPV-specificity definition.

Clones were sequenced by immunoSEQ multiplex PCR, and TCRdb holds only the in-frame ones, with some missing. The sample holds roughly 12,000 clones, around 80% seen once. For this clone: Its antigen is currently unknown.

Germline-derived CDR1 and CDR2 are SGHRS and YFSETQ. Trimming pared 0 bases from V and 1 base from J, leaving 7 bases between. CDR3 length: 14 residues. This receptor was obtained from a human donor with HPV-associated anogenital cancer. Sampling was done from a patient who underwent chemoradiotherapy. The chain carries TRBV5-1 and TRBJ2-5; tentative D call: TRBD1 (5 bases). In DNA, the CDR3 is TGCGCCAGCAGCTTGGCTGGGGCCCAAGAGACCCAGTACTTC. This sequence encodes CASSLAGAQETQYF.